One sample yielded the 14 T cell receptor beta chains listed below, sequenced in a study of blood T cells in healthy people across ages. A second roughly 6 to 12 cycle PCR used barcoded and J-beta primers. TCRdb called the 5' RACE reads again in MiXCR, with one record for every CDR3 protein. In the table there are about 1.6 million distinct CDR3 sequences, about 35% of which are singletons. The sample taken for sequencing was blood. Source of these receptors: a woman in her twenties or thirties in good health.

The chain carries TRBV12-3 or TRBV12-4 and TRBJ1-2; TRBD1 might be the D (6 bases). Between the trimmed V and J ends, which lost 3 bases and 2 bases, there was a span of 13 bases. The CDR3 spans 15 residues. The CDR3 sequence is CASSFVYGQNYGYTF. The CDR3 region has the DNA TGTGCCAGCAGTTTTGTATACGGACAGAACTATGGCTACACCTTC.

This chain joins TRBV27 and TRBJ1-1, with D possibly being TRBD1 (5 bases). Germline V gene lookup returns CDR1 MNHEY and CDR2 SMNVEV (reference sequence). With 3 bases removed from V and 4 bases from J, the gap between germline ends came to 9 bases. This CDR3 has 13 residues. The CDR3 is CASSFQGSTEAFF. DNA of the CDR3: TGTGCCAGCAGTTTCCAGGGATCCACTGAAGCTTTCTTT.

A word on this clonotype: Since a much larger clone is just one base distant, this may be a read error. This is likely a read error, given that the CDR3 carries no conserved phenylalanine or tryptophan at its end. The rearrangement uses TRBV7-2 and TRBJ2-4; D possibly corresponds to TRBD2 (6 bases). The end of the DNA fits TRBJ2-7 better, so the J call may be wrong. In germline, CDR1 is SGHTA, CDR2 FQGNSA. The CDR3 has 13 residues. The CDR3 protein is CASSLGGRYEQYL. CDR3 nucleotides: TGTGCCAGCAGCTTAGGTGGGAGGTACGAGCAGTACCTC.

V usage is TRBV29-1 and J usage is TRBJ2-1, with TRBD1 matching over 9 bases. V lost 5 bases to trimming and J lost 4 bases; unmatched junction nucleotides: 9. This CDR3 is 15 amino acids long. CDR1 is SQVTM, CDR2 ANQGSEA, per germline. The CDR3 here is CSVNKGQGFYNEQFF. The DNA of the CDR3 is TGCAGCGTTAACAAGGGACAGGGATTTTACAATGAGCAGTTCTTC.

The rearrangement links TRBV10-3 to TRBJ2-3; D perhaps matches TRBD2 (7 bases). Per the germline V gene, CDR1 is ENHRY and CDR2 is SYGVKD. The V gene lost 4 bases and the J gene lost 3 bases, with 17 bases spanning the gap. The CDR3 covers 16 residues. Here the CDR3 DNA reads TGTGCCATCAGTGGGGGGGGGCTGCTCGAGACAGATACGCAGTATTTT. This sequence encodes CAISGGGLLETDTQYF.

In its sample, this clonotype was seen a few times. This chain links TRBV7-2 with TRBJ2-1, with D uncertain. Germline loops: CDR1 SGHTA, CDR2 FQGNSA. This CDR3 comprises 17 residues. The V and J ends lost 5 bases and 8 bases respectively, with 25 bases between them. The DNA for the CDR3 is TGTGCCAGCAGCCCAAAGAACGGCAGAACCCAGAGATATGAGCAGTTCTTC. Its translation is CASSPKNGRTQRYEQFF.

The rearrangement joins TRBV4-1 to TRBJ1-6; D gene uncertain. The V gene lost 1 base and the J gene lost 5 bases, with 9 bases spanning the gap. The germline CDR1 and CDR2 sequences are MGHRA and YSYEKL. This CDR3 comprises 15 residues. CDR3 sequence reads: CASSQGSRDNSPLHF. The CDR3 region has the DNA TGCGCCAGCAGCCAAGGGTCGCGGGATAATTCACCCCTCCACTTT.

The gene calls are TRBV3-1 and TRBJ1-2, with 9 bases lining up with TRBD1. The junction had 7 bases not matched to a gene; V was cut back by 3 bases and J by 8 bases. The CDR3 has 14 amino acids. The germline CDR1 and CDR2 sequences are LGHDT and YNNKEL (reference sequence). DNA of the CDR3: TGTGCCAGCAGCCACCTCGGGACAGGGAGCGGCTACACCTTC. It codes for CASSHLGTGSGYTF.

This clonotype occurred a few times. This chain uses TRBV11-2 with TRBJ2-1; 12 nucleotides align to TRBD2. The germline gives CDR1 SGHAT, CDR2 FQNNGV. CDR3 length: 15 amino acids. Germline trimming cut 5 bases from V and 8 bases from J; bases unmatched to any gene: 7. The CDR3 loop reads CASSLRTSGVDEQFF. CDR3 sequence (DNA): TGTGCCAGCAGCCTGCGGACTAGCGGGGTCGATGAGCAGTTCTTC.

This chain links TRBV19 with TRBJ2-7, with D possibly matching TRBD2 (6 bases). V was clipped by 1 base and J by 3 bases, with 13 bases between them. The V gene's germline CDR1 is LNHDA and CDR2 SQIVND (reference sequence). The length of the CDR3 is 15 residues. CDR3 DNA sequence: TGTGCCAGTAGTATAGCCGGAGGGACTTACTACGAGCAGTACTTC. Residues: CASSIAGGTYYEQYF.

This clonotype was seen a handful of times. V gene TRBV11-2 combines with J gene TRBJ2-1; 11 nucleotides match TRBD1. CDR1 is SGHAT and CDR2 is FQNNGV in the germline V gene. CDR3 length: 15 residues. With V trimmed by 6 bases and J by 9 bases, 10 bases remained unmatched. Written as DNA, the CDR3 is TGTGCCAGCAGGCTGGGACAGGGGGAGGTTGGTGAGCAGTTCTTC. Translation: CASRLGQGEVGEQFF.

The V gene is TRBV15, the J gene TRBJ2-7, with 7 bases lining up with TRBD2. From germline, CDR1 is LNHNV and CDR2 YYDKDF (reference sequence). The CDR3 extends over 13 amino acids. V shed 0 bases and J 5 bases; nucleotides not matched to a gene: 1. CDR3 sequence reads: CATSRDGLDEQYF. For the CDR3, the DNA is TGTGCCACCAGCAGAGATGGACTAGACGAGCAGTACTTC.

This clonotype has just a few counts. The CDR3 DNA follows: TGTGCCAGCAGCCGAATGATGAGCGGGGGCAGGGAGGACGAGCAGTACTTC. It encodes CASSRMMSGGREDEQYF. V is TRBV5-6 and J is TRBJ2-7, with TRBD2 identical over 8 bases. The CDR3 is 17 residues long. With 4 bases clipped from V and 5 bases from J, the junction kept 17 bases outside the gene matches. Looked up from germline, CDR1 is SGHDT and CDR2 is YYEEEE. The entire variable domain, with the rest obtained from reference TRBV5-6 and TRBJ2-7, is as follows: DAGVTQSPTHLIKTRGQQVTLRCSPKSGHDTVSWYQQALGQGPQFIFQYYEEEERQRGNFPDRFSGHQFPNYSSELNVNALLLGDSALYLCASSRMMSGGREDEQYFGPGTRLTVT.

CDR3: CAISESISAETDTQYF. The CDR3 region has the DNA TGTGCCATCAGTGAGTCGATTTCAGCGGAGACAGATACGCAGTATTTT. The rearrangement links TRBV10-3 to TRBJ2-3, with D perhaps TRBD2 (5 bases). Trimming pared 0 bases from V and 3 bases from J, leaving 13 bases between. The germline gives CDR1 ENHRY, CDR2 SYGVKD. The length of the CDR3 is 16 residues.